This record concerns one TCR beta chain sequence. V lost 4 bases and J lost 4, with 12 bases in between. The CDR3 is made up of 15 amino acids. Germline CDR1 is SGHNT and CDR2 is YYREEE (reference sequence). The data belong to a study of blood T cell repertoires in COVID-19. Repertoires were generated with immunoSEQ multiplex PCR, while TCRdb's copy carries only in-frame clones and drops some. The table has about 260,000 clones, about 89% seen once. J is TRBJ2-6 and V is TRBV5-4; D unclear. The receptor was derived from a woman aged 35 to 49 who had recovered from COVID-19. Input material: peripheral blood. CDR3 loop: CASSRGLEGANVLTF. DNA of the CDR3: TGTGCCAGCAGCCGTGGGCTTGAAGGGGCCAACGTCCTGACTTTC.